A single sample gave rise to the 19 T cell receptor beta chains below, sequenced in a study of T cells after yellow fever vaccination. Each CDR3 protein is one row after TCRdb ran MiXCR on the 5' RACE reads. The sample yields approximately 260,000 distinct CDR3 sequences, 10% to 15% seen once. The material was CD4+ T cells sorted from PBMCs, obtained 45 days after the yellow fever booster vaccination. The source of these receptors is a young man who received the YFV17D yellow fever vaccine.

The V and J genes are TRBV6-2 or TRBV6-3 and TRBJ2-2; TRBD2 matches at 12 bases. This CDR3 has 20 amino acids. V was pared by 0 bases and J by 4 bases, with 12 bases of the junction left unmatched. The germline V gene has CDR1 MNHEY and CDR2 SVGEGT. CDR3 sequence: CASSYSILAGGPRSTGELFF. The CDR3 nucleotides are TGTGCCAGCAGTTACTCGATTCTAGCGGGAGGGCCCAGGAGCACCGGGGAGCTGTTTTTT.

This clonotype was detected a few times. The rearrangement uses TRBV24-1 and TRBJ2-1; TRBD2 matches at 9 bases. The CDR3 runs to 15 residues. CDR1 is KGHDR and CDR2 is SFDVKD in the germline V gene. The J segment lost 7 bases and the V segment lost 9 bases, leaving 12 bases of the junction unmatched. The CDR3, as DNA: TGTGCCACCTCTCGAGGTAGCGGGAGAGTTAATGAGCAGTTCTTC. Translation gives CATSRGSGRVNEQFF.

In its sample, this clonotype was seen a few times. The chain recombines TRBV7-6 with TRBJ1-6; D call uncertain. The germline gives CDR1 SGHVS, CDR2 FNYEAQ. The CDR3 has 13 residues. V was shortened by 5 bases and J by 7 bases, with 9 bases between the two germline ends. The CDR3, as DNA: TGTGCCAGCAGCCCTAGGCCGAATTCACCCCTCCACTTT. It yields the protein CASSPRPNSPLHF.

This clonotype turned up a few times. The CDR3 region is CASSLNQAGGGETQYF. DNA of the CDR3: TGTGCCAGCAGCTTAAATCAAGCGGGAGGGGGAGAGACCCAGTACTTC. The genes are TRBV7-2 and TRBJ2-5; 10 positions agree with TRBD2. Germline V gene data show CDR1 as SGHTA and CDR2 as FQGNSA. The CDR3 contains 16 residues. Germline trimming cut 2 bases from V and 4 bases from J; bases unmatched to any gene: 7. The complete variable domain, with remaining parts taken from reference TRBV7-2 and TRBJ2-5, reads GAGVSQSPSNKVTEKGKDVELRCDPISGHTALYWYRQSLGQGLEFLIYFQGNSAPDKSGLPSDRFSAERTGGSVSTLTIQRTQQEDSAVYLCASSLNQAGGGETQYFGPGTRLLVL.

The chain recombines TRBV7-9 with TRBJ1-4; D may be TRBD1 (5 bases). CDR1 SEHNR and CDR2 FQNEAQ come from the germline V gene (reference sequence). The CDR3 runs 14 residues. V was shortened by 5 bases and J by 3 bases, with 10 bases between the two germline ends. CDR3 DNA sequence: TGTGCCAGCAGCACCCGGGACCCTAATGAAAAACTGTTTTTT. It codes for CASSTRDPNEKLFF.

This clonotype was counted between two and nine times. DNA of the CDR3: TGTGCCAGCACCCCGACGAGCGGGAGTGATGAGCAGTTCTTC. Amino acids: CASTPTSGSDEQFF. The chain links TRBV12-3 or TRBV12-4 to TRBJ2-1; 8 positions match TRBD2. This CDR3 region has 14 residues. After removal of 7 bases from V and 8 bases from J, the junction contained 10 bases not matched to a gene.

This clonotype was recorded a few times. This chain connects TRBV6-5 to TRBJ2-3; possibly TRBD1 for D (6 bases). CDR1 and CDR2 from the germline V gene are MNHEY and SVGAGI. The CDR3 totals 15 residues. V was shortened by 7 bases and J by 1 base, with 15 bases between the two germline ends. CDR3 protein: CASKRGSTGTDTQYF. CDR3 coding DNA: TGTGCCAGCAAAAGGGGGTCGACCGGCACAGATACGCAGTATTTT.

CDR3 protein: CASSHQPHEQFF. Written as DNA, the CDR3 is TGTGCCAGCAGCCACCAGCCCCATGAGCAGTTCTTC. The chain combines TRBV7-6 with TRBJ2-1; D gene unclear. The CDR3 has 12 residues. V lost 5 bases to trimming and J lost 8 bases, with 10 bases between them. The germline V gene has CDR1 SGHVS and CDR2 FNYEAQ.

The chain employs TRBV29-1 and TRBJ1-4, with 9 nucleotides matching TRBD1. From germline, CDR1 is SQVTM and CDR2 ANQGSEA. The CDR3 spans 13 residues. With V trimmed by 6 bases and J by 8 bases, 7 bases remained unmatched. This chain's CDR3 is CSVLGQGREKLFF. CDR3 DNA sequence: TGCAGCGTACTGGGACAGGGAAGGGAAAAACTGTTTTTT. Looking up the rest from reference TRBV29-1 and TRBJ1-4 gives the full variable domain: SAVISQKPSRDICQRGTSLTIQCQVDSQVTMMFWYRQQPGQSLTLIATANQGSEATYESGFVIDKFPISRPNLTFSTLTVSNMSPEDSSIYLCSVLGQGREKLFFGSGTQLSVL.

This clonotype came up many times. This rearrangement joins TRBV5-1 to TRBJ2-3; D possibly corresponds to TRBD2 (6 bases). The germline CDR1 and CDR2 sequences are SGHRS and YFSETQ. V lost 0 bases and J 6 bases, leaving 11 bases between the germline ends. This CDR3 is 14 amino acids long. CDR3 nucleotides: TGCGCCAGCAGCTTGGAAGGGAGGAGGGATACGCAGTATTTT. Translation: CASSLEGRRDTQYF.

This clonotype appeared a few times. The genes are TRBV12-3 or TRBV12-4 and TRBJ1-1, with TRBD1 identical over 7 bases. The V segment lost 6 bases and the J segment 2 bases; nucleotides outside the gene matches: 6. The CDR3 is made up of 14 amino acids. In DNA, the CDR3 is TGTGCCAGCAGGGTAGCAGGGGGAAACACTGAAGCTTTCTTT. This sequence encodes CASRVAGGNTEAFF.

The V call is TRBV15, the J call TRBJ1-1; D not certain. Germline V gene sequence: CDR1 LNHNV, CDR2 YYDKDF (reference sequence). The V gene lost 2 bases and the J gene lost 3 bases, with 7 bases spanning the gap. The CDR3 sequence is 13 residues long. The CDR3 loop is CATSRQIDTEAFF. CDR3 sequence (DNA): TGTGCCACCAGCAGACAAATAGACACTGAAGCTTTCTTT.

In its sample, this clonotype was seen a few times. This chain uses TRBV10-3 with TRBJ2-7, with TRBD1 matching over 9 bases. The CDR3 sequence is 14 residues long. V lost 9 bases to trimming and J lost 4 bases; unmatched junction nucleotides: 10. Germline V gives CDR1 ENHRY, CDR2 SYGVKD. CDR3: CAMNPGTGYYEQYF. The CDR3 DNA follows: TGTGCCATGAACCCGGGGACAGGGTATTACGAGCAGTACTTC.

This clonotype has at least ten counts. V gene TRBV4-1 combines with J gene TRBJ1-2, with 7 bases matching TRBD1. The CDR3 runs 14 residues. The V and J ends lost 9 bases and 5 bases, in that order; junction bases with no gene match: 12. Germline values: CDR1 MGHRA, CDR2 YSYEKL. CDR3 sequence: CASNDREGEYGYTF. The CDR3 DNA follows: TGCGCCAGTAACGACAGGGAGGGTGAATATGGCTACACCTTC.

The chain links TRBV20-1 to TRBJ2-2; D gene ambiguous. CDR3 length equals 12 residues. The V end lost 5 bases, the J end lost 9 bases, and 13 bases lay between the germline ends. The germline V gene has CDR1 DFQATT and CDR2 SNEGSKA (reference sequence). The CDR3 spells CSASGPDRELFF. The CDR3 nucleotides read TGCAGTGCTTCCGGACCAGACCGGGAGCTGTTTTTT.

V and J are TRBV6-6 and TRBJ2-2; D uncertain. With 2 bases removed from V and 6 bases from J, the gap between germline ends came to 4 bases. In germline, CDR1 is MNHNY, CDR2 SVGAGI (reference sequence). The CDR3 sequence is 12 residues long. The CDR3 DNA reads as TGTGCCAGCAGTTACGGTTCCGGGGAGCTGTTTTTT. It translates to CASSYGSGELFF.

In regard to this clonotype: A read error may produce the germline difference seen at one junction end. The chain couples TRBV4-2 to TRBJ1-1; 8 bases map to TRBD1. The germline CDR1 and CDR2 sequences are LGHNA and YNFKEQ. This CDR3 contains 12 residues. The CDR3 DNA is TGTGCCAGCAACCAAGACAGGGGTGAAGCTTTCTTT. This gives the protein CASNQDRGEAFF.

This clonotype was counted between two and nine times. The CDR3 reads CSASPGPNYEQYF. In nucleotides, the CDR3 is TGCAGTGCTAGTCCGGGTCCTAACTACGAGCAGTACTTC. The chain couples TRBV20-1 to TRBJ2-7, with unresolved D. CDR1 DFQATT and CDR2 SNEGSKA come from the germline V gene (reference sequence). The CDR3 has 13 residues. Trimming cost V 3 bases and J 3 bases, with 12 bases left between them.

The genes are TRBV9 and TRBJ2-5, with D perhaps TRBD2 (6 bases). The CDR3 is 15 residues long. Germline V lookup: CDR1 SGDLS, CDR2 YYNGEE. V dropped 3 bases and J dropped 2 bases, with 14 bases sitting between them. This CDR3 is CASSGGLLKQETQYF. The CDR3 bases are TGTGCCAGCAGCGGAGGACTACTAAAACAAGAGACCCAGTACTTC.